A single sample gave rise to the 10 T cell receptor beta chains below, sequenced in a study of beta chain features in type 1 diabetes. The entirety of the isolated RNA underwent reverse transcription, so expressed TCRB transcripts were sequenced. Only in-frame clones appear in the TCRdb table, and some are missing; sequencing was by immunoSEQ multiplex PCR. The sample lists hundreds of thousands of clones, 14% seen once, with around 0.035% in the top ten. Sequenced input: naive CD4+ T cells from blood. The receptors shown here come from a man younger than 45 in good health.

This clone was counted only a few times. The chain joins TRBV29-1 to TRBJ2-3; a weak D match, TRBD2 (6 bases). CDR3 length equals 10 residues. CDR1 is SQVTM, CDR2 ANQGSEA, per germline. Trimming shortened V by 8 bases and J by 13 bases, and 16 bases separated the two germline ends. The CDR3, as DNA: TGCAGCATTCCCGGGACTGGGGAGTATTTT. Its translation: CSIPGTGEYF.

This clone was picked up a small number of times. The rearrangement joins TRBV20-1 to TRBJ2-7, with D unresolved. V dropped 3 bases and J dropped 5 bases, with 8 bases sitting between them. The CDR3 sequence is 11 residues long. Germline values: CDR1 DFQATT, CDR2 SNEGSKA (reference sequence). The CDR3 is CSARKGDEQYF. The DNA of the CDR3 is TGCAGTGCTAGGAAAGGTGACGAGCAGTACTTC.

The V and J genes are TRBV7-2 and TRBJ1-3, with D uncertain. Deletions cut 2 bases from V and 0 bases from J, with 8 bases between. The CDR3 is 15 amino acids. From germline, CDR1 is SGHTA and CDR2 FQGNSA. The CDR3 coding sequence is TGTGCCAGCAGCTTATCTTCAAGCTCTGGAAACACCATATATTTT. This sequence encodes CASSLSSSSGNTIYF.

The chain carries TRBV11-3 and TRBJ1-2; no reliable D call. Germline V gives CDR1 SGHNT, CDR2 YENEEA. The CDR3 extends over 15 amino acids. V lost 1 base to trimming and J lost 2 bases, with 11 bases between them. CDR3 sequence reads: CASSLAPPKNYGYTF. The CDR3 coding sequence is TGTGCCAGCAGCTTAGCCCCCCCGAAGAACTATGGCTACACCTTC. Full variable domain (outside the CDR3, taken from reference TRBV11-3 and TRBJ1-2): EAGVVQSPRYKIIEKKQPVAFWCNPISGHNTLYWYLQNLGQGPELLIRYENEEAVDDSQLPKDRFSAERLKGVDSTLKIQPAELGDSAVYLCASSLAPPKNYGYTFGSGTRLTVV.

J is TRBJ2-7 and V is TRBV27; TRBD1 aligns across 8 bases. J was trimmed by 4 bases and V by 3 bases; bases with no gene match: 8. Germline V CDR1 and CDR2: MNHEY, SMNVEV (reference sequence). The length of the CDR3 is 15 residues. The CDR3 nucleotides are TGTGCCAGCAGTTTCAAGGGACAGGCCCCATACGAGCAGTACGTC. Its translation is CASSFKGQAPYEQYV.

This clone was seen more than once but under ten times. The chain couples TRBV5-1 to TRBJ1-5; TRBD1 agrees at 8 bases. Per germline, CDR1 SGHRS and CDR2 YFSETQ. CDR3 length: 14 amino acids. The ends lost 1 base at V and 5 bases at J; junction bases unmatched: 2. The CDR3 loop is CASSLSGGDQPQHF. CDR3 DNA sequence: TGCGCCAGCAGCTTGTCAGGGGGCGATCAGCCCCAGCATTTT.

This chain links TRBV30 with TRBJ2-7, with 12 bases matching TRBD2. The V and J ends lost 0 bases and 6 bases, in that order; junction bases with no gene match: 15. The CDR3 runs 18 residues. The V gene's germline CDR1 is GTSNPN and CDR2 SVGIG (reference sequence). For the CDR3, the DNA is TGTGCCTGGAGTGTTAAACTAGCGGGAGGAGATGGGGTAGGCGAGCAGTACGTC. Its translation: CAWSVKLAGGDGVGEQYV.

This clone appeared many times. In the same sample, other DNA sequences code for this CDR3. This rearrangement joins TRBV29-1 to TRBJ2-1, with D possibly called TRBD1 or TRBD2 (5 bases each). V lost 4 bases, J lost 9 bases, and 7 bases lay in between. This CDR3 comprises 10 residues. Germline V gene lookup returns CDR1 SQVTM and CDR2 ANQGSEA. The CDR3 DNA reads as TGCAGCGTTGGGGGGATTGAGCAGTTCTTC. Translated: CSVGGIEQFF.

This clone was recorded a few times. J is TRBJ2-7 and V is TRBV27; D is undetermined. This CDR3 is built from 14 residues. From germline, CDR1 is MNHEY and CDR2 SMNVEV (reference sequence). Trimming shortened V by 10 bases and J by 7 bases, and 23 bases separated the two germline ends. CDR3 residues: CATCCPAYRSEQYF. The CDR3 region has the DNA TGTGCCACCTGCTGTCCGGCCTATCGGTCGGAGCAGTACTTC.

This chain's CDR3 is CASSIGLAGGSYEQYV. DNA for the CDR3: TGTGCCAGTAGTATCGGGCTAGCGGGAGGCTCCTACGAGCAGTACGTC. The chain carries TRBV19 and TRBJ2-7, with 11 bases lining up with TRBD2. The CDR3 is 16 amino acids. CDR1 and CDR2 (germline): LNHDA, SQIVND (reference sequence). J was trimmed by 0 bases and V by 3 bases; bases with no gene match: 4.